This record covers a single TCR beta chain. Its target is unknown. It was with unique molecular identifiers that the TCRbeta library was prepared. A single record per CDR3 protein comes from TCRdb applying MiXCR to the PCR reads. The sample records roughly 790,000 distinct CDR3 sequences, around 17% being singletons. This CDR3 spans 14 amino acids. Trimming removed 3 bases at V and 4 bases at J, with 9 bases between. The data originate from a study of T-cell reconstitution after alpha-beta-depleted transplantation in children. General study findings and limits: Expanded clones from the graft, numbering several hundred, reportedly supplied alpha-beta T cells about two months after transplant. Recipient T cells and thymic progenitors that survived gave rise to the high TCRbeta diversity observed at day 60 in some patients.

This specimen was PBMCs, mostly from graft donor cells, taken 360 days after TCRalphabeta/CD19-depleted stem cell transplant. The sequence derives from a male patient aged 10 to 17 who had a stem cell transplant for acute lymphoblastic leukemia, so the T cells may come from the graft donor. The J gene is TRBJ1-4, the V gene TRBV12-3 or TRBV12-4; maybe TRBD1 (6 bases). The CDR3 DNA reads TGTGCCAGCAGTTTTGGACAGATTAATGAAAAACTGTTTTTT. Its protein product is CASSFGQINEKLFF.